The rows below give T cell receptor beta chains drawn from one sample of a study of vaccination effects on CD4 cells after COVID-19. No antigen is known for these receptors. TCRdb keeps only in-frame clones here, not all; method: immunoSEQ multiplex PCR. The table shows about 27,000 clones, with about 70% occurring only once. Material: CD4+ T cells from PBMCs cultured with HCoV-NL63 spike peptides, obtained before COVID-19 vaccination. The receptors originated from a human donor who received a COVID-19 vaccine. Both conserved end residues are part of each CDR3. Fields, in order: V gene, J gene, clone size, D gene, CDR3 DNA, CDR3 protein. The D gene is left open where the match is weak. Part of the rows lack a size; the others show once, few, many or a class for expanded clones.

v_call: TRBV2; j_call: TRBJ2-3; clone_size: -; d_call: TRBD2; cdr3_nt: TGTGCCAGCAGTGATTCCGCGGGAGGCACAGATACGCAGTATTTT; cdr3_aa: CASSDSAGGTDTQYF
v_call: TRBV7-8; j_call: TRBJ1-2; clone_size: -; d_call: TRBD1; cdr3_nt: TGTGCCAGCAGCGTTCAGGGGGCGCGTGGCTACACCTTC; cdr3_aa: CASSVQGARGYTF
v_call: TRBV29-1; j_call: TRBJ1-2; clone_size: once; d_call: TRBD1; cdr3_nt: TGCAGCGCCCGGGACAGGAGTAATGGCTACACCTTC; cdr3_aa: CSARDRSNGYTF
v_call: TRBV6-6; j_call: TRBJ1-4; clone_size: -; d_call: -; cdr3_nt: TGTGCCTCGGGGGAGGAAGGGGAAAAACTGTTTTTT; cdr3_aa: CASGEEGEKLFF
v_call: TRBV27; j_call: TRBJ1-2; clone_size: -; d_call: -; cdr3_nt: TGTGCCAGCAGTTCGAGACCGGGGGATGGCTACACCTTC; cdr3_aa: CASSSRPGDGYTF
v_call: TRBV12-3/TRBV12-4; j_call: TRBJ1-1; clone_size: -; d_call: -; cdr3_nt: TGTGCCAGCACCCCCCGGGGGGTCACTGAAGCTTTCTTT; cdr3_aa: CASTPRGVTEAFF
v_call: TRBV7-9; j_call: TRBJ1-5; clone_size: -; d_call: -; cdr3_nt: TGTGCCAGCAGCTTAGCAGGCACGAGCAATCAGCCCCAGCATTTT; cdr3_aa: CASSLAGTSNQPQHF
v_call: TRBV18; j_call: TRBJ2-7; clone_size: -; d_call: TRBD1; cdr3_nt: TGTGCCAGCTCACCCCCTAACAGGGGGCGCGACAACGAGCAGTACTTC; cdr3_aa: CASSPPNRGRDNEQYF
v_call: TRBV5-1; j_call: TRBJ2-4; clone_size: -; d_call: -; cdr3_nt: TGCGCCAGCAGCTCGGCGGGAAACATTCAGTACTTC; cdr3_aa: CASSSAGNIQYF
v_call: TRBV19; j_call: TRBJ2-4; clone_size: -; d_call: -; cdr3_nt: TGTGCCAGTAGCCCAGACGCTAAAAACATTCAGTACTTC; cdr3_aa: CASSPDAKNIQYF
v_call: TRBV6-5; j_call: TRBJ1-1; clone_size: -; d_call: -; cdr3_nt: TGTGCCATCTCTAGGGAGGGCGGATTGAACACTGAAGCTTTCTTT; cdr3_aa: CAISREGGLNTEAFF
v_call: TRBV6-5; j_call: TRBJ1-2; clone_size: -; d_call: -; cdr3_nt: TGTGCCAGCAGTACACAACAGGGTTGGAGCTATGGCTACACCTTC; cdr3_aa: CASSTQQGWSYGYTF
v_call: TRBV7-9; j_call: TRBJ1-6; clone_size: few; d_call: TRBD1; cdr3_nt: TGTGCCAGCAGCCGGGACAGTTCACCCCTCCACTTT; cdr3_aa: CASSRDSSPLHF
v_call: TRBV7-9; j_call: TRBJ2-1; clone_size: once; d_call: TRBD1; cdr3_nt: TGTGCCAGCAGCTTAGAGGTTTGGACAGGGATGTTCTTC; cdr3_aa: CASSLEVWTGMFF
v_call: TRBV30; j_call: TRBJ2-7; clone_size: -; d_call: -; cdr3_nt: TGTGCCTGGAGTGTATCGTACTCCTACGAGCAGTACTTC; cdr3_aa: CAWSVSYSYEQYF
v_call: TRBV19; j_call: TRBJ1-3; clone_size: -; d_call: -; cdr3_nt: TGTGCCAGTAGTAATCAGTGGGAAGTCTCTGGAAACACCATATATTTT; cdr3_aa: CASSNQWEVSGNTIYF
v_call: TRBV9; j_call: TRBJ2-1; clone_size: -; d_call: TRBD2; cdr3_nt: TGTGCCAGCAGCGATCCCCTAGCGGGGTCGCACAATGAGCAGTTCTTC; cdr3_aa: CASSDPLAGSHNEQFF
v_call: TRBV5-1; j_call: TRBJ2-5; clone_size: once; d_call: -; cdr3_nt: TGCGCCAGCAGCTTCGCAGCTCGGTCACAAGAGACCCAGTACTTC; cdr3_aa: CASSFAARSQETQYF
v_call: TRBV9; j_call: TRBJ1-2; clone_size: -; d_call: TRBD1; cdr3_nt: TGTGCCAGCAGCACCTCGACAGGGCTTGGGGGCTACACCTTC; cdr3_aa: CASSTSTGLGGYTF
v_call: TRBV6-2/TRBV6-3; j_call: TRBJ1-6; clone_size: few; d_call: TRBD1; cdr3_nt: TGTGCCAGCAGTCGCCCCGGGACAGGGGCCTCGGGTTCACCCCTCCACTTT; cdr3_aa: CASSRPGTGASGSPLHF
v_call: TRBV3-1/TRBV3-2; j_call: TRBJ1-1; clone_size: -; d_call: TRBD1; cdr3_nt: TGTGCCAGCAGCCCATCCGGGACAGTGAACACTGAAGCTTTCTTT; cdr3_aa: CASSPSGTVNTEAFF
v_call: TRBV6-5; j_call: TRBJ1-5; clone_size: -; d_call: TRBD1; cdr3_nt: TGTGCCAGCAGTTACTCAGCGACAGGGGGTGATCAGCCCCAGCATTTT; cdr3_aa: CASSYSATGGDQPQHF
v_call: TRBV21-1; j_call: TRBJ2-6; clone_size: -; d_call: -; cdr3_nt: TGTGCCAGCAGCAAAGGGGGGGGGAGGGGCGGGGCCAACGTCCTGACTTTC; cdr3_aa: CASSKGGGRGGANVLTF
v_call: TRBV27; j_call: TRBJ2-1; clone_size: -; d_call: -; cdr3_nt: TGTGCCACCCCAGGACGGAGGGTCCGCTCCTACAATGAGCAGTTCTTC; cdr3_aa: CATPGRRVRSYNEQFF
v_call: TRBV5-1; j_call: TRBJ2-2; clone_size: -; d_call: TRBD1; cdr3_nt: TGCGCCAGCAGCTTAGGGACAGGGGGCACCGGGGAGCTGTTTTTT; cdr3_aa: CASSLGTGGTGELFF
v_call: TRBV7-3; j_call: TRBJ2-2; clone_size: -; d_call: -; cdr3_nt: TGTGCCAGCAGCTTAATTACCCAGGGAGGTATCAACACCGGGGAGCTGTTTTTT; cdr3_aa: CASSLITQGGINTGELFF
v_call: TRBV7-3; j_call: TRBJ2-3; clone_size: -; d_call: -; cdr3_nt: TGTGCCAGCAGCTTACAACCCAGCACAGATACGCAGTATTTT; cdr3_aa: CASSLQPSTDTQYF
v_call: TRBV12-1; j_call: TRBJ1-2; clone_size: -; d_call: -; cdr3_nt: TGTGCCCACGCTCTCCGGCCTGGCCACTATGGCTACACCTTC; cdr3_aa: CAHALRPGHYGYTF
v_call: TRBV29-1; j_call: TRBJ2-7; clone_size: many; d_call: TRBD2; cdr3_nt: TGCAGCGCCGCCGGGACTAGCGGGAGGGCCTCCTACGAGCAGTACTTC; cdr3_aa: CSAAGTSGRASYEQYF
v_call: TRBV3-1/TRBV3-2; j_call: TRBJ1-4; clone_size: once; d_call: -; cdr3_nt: TGTGCCAGCAGTCGCCACGGGGAAAAACTGTTTTTT; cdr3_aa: CASSRHGEKLFF
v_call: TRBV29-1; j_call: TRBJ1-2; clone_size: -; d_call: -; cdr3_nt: TGCAGCGTTGCAGGGAACTATGGCTACACCTTC; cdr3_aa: CSVAGNYGYTF
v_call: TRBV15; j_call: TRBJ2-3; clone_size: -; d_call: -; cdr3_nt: TGTGCCACCAGCTCAACCGGGACGCTGGCAGATACGCAGTATTTT; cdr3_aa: CATSSTGTLADTQYF
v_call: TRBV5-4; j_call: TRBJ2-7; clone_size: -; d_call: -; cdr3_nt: TGTGCCAGCGGGAAACAGGGAATCAACGAGCAGTACTTC; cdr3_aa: CASGKQGINEQYF
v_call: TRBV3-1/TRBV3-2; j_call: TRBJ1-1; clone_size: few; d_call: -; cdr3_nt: TGTGCCAGCAGCCAGTCGTGGGGAGGCAACACTGAAGCTTTCTTT; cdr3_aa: CASSQSWGGNTEAFF
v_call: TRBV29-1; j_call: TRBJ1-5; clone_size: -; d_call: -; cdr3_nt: TGCAGCGTCCGGGACGGACTACTCGGTAATCAGCCCCAGCATTTT; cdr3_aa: CSVRDGLLGNQPQHF
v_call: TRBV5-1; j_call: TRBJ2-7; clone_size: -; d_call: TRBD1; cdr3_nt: TGCGCCAGCAGCTCCTCCGGGGACAGGTCCAACGAGCAGTACTTC; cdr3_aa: CASSSSGDRSNEQYF
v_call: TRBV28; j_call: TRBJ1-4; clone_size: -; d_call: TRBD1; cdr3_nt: TGTGCCAGCAGACTGAGGGGACAGGGATATGAAAAACTGTTTTTT; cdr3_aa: CASRLRGQGYEKLFF
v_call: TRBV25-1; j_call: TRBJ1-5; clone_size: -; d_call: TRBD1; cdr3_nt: TGTGCCAGCAGTGAACCGGGACAGGGGGTAAATCAGCCCCAGCATTTT; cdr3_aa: CASSEPGQGVNQPQHF
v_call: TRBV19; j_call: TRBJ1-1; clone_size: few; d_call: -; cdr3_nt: TGTGCCAGTAGTACTTTGCGGACTGAAGCTTTCTTT; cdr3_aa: CASSTLRTEAFF
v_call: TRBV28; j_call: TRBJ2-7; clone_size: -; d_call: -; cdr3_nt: TGTGCCAGCAGTTCCCCCCCCGGAGCATCAACCTACGAGCAGTACTTC; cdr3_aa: CASSSPPGASTYEQYF
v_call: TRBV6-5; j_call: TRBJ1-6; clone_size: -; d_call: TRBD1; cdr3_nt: TGTGCCAGCTCCGGGACAGGAGTCTATAATTCACCCCTCCACTTT; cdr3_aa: CASSGTGVYNSPLHF
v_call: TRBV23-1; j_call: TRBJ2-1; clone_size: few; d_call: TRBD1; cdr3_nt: TGCGCCAGCAGTCAATTGGACAGGGTAAATGAGCAGTTCTTC; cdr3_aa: CASSQLDRVNEQFF
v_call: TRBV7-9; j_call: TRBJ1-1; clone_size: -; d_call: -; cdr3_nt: TGTGCCAGCAGCTTACGGGGCCAGGCAATCGAAGCTTTCTTT; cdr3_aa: CASSLRGQAIEAFF
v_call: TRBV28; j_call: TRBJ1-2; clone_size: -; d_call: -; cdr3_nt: TGTGCCAGCAGTTTAGGCAACTCTATGGTAGGCTACACCTTC; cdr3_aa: CASSLGNSMVGYTF
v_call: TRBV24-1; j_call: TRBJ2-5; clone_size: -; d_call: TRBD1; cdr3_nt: TGTGCCACCAGTGATTCGTCTGGGTCCAGGGGGCGGGTAGAGACCCAGTACTTC; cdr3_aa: CATSDSSGSRGRVETQYF
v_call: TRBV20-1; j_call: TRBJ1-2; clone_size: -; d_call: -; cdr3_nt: TGCAGTGCTAGTGGAATACAGGCGCAAAGCTACACCTTC; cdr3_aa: CSASGIQAQSYTF
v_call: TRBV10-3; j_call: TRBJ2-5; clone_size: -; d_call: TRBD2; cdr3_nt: TGTGCCATCAGGGGGACTAGCGAGGAGACCCAGTACTTC; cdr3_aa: CAIRGTSEETQYF
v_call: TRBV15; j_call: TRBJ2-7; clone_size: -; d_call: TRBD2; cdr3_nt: TGTGCCACCAGCAGAGTCCTAACTAGCGGGAGAACCACCGAGCAGTACTTC; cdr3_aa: CATSRVLTSGRTTEQYF
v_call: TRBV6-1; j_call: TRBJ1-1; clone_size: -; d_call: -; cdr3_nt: TGTGCCAGCAGTGAAATCAGGGGCGGGGGAGCTTTCTTT; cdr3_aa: CASSEIRGGGAFF
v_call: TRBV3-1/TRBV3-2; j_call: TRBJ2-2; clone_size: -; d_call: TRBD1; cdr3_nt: TGTGCCAGCAGCCGGGGACAGGCTCGGATCGGGGAGCTGTTTTTT; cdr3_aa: CASSRGQARIGELFF
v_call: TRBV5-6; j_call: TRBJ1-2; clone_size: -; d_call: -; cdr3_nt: TGTGCCAGCAGCTTGTGGGGGACATATGGCTACACCTTC; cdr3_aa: CASSLWGTYGYTF
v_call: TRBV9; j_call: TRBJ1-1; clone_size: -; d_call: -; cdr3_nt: TGTGCCAGCAGCGTAGGACCCACGAACACTGAAGCTTTCTTT; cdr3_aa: CASSVGPTNTEAFF
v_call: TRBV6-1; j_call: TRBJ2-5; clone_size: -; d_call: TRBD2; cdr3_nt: TGTGCCAGCAGTGAAGCAGGCGGGAGGGAGACCCAGTACTTC; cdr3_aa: CASSEAGGRETQYF
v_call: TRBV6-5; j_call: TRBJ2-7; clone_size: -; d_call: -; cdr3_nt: TGTGCCAGCAGTTACAGCCCGGGGGCAGGCTACGAGCAGTACTTC; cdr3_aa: CASSYSPGAGYEQYF
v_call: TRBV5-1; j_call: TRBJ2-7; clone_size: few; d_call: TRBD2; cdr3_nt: TGCGCCAGCAGCTTGGAGTCCGGGAGGGCCTACGAGCAGTACTTC; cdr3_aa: CASSLESGRAYEQYF